This T cell receptor (beta chain) was obtained from a study of T cell repertoires in cytomegalovirus infection (dated by TCRdb to the late 2010s). In terms of the full investigation: Alongside well-studied HLA-B-restricted epitopes, the peptide stimulations were aimed at recently identified HLA-C-restricted CMV epitopes, whose presentation resists viral immunomodulation. The HLA type of each donor mattered for the analysis, because public TCR beta signatures pointed to carriage of CMV infection along with the matching HLA type.

The germline V gene gives CDR1 as SGHVS and CDR2 as FNYEAQ. The junction carries 14 bases between V and J, which are trimmed by 6 bases and 2 bases respectively. The CDR3 runs 14 amino acids, cysteine and phenylalanine included. The read is trimmed to its CDR3 DNA, 42 bases read in frame from base 1. TCRdb records Illumina HiSeq 1500 as the sequencer. Using fastp at Q25 and MiXCR, TCRdb reprocessed the public reads and kept productive beta chains. One record per CDR3 amino acid sequence lists the most common genes and DNA. Across this sample there are 900,000 to 950,000 distinct CDR3 sequences, with less than 35% seen only once. The ten largest clones add up to roughly 13% of the sample. Results and caveats for the whole study, not just this receptor: In both this cohort and an independent cohort of 352 donors, the cumulative frequency of public TCR beta family members distinguished carriers of CMV infection plus the relevant HLA type. In the ex vivo response, HLA-C-restricted CMV-specific TCR beta clonotypes were dominant, and in two of eight donors the single most frequent clonotype came from this HLA-C-restricted group.

This clonotype has more than one count but fewer than ten. Its target antigen remains unknown. Per-nucleotide qualities are absent, and no much larger clonotype sits a single base away. The sample's treatment or condition label, in plain terms: in vitro stimulation with specific CMV peptide epitopes to enrich CMV-specific T cells. This TCR came from a human donor in good health (CMV status not recorded). Some clones in this sample may be carry-over from other donors' samples. Sequenced here: cultured CD8+ T cells from PBMCs, sampled from culture after CMV antigen stimulation. The rearrangement combines TRBV7-6 with TRBJ2-7; a tentative D call is TRBD2 (6 bases match). Here is the DNA: TGTGCCAGCAGTCCCGGTGGGGGGACCTACGAGCAGTACTTC. Its protein is CASSPGGGTYEQYF.